This TCR beta chain was observed in a study of blood T cell repertoires in COVID-19. Study summary: Nucleic acid was either cDNA or gDNA, and it came from T cells, B-cell-depleted T cells, or PBMCs.

The CDR3 runs 17 residues. Germline V gene data show CDR1 as MNHEY and CDR2 as SMNVEV (reference sequence). The V end was cut by 8 bases, the J end by 0 bases, with 19 bases between. Libraries were prepared by immunoSEQ multiplex PCR; TCRdb keeps only in-frame clonotypes and omits some of them. Found here are more than 300,000 clones, around nine tenths of them singletons; the top ten hold about 8.4%. Living in about 25 US areas, the participants were between about 18 and 90 years of age. Cohort 3 recovered donors had two negative PCRs, clearance, or symptom resolution. This TCR came from a woman aged 25-40 years who had recovered from COVID-19. Sequenced material: PBMCs or T cells enriched from blood (not recorded which). V gene TRBV27 combines with J gene TRBJ1-4; no definite D call. The CDR3 is CASGNMIYGATNEKLFF. CDR3 sequence (DNA): TGTGCCAGCGGTAATATGATCTACGGGGCAACTAATGAAAAACTGTTTTTT.